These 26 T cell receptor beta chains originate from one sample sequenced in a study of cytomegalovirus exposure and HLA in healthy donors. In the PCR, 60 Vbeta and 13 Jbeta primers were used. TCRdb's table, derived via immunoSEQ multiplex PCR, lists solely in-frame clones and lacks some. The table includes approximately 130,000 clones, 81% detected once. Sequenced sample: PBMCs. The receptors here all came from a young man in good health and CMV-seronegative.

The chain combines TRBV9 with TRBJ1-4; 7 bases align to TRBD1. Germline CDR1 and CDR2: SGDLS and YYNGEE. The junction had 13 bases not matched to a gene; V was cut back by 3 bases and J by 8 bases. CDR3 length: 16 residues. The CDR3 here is CASSAHLDRVGEKLFF. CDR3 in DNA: TGTGCCAGCAGCGCCCACCTCGACAGGGTGGGGGAAAAACTGTTTTTT.

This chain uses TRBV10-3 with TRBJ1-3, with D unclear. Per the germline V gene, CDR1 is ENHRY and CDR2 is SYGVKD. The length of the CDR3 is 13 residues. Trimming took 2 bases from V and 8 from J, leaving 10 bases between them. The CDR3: CAISEGSRDTIYF. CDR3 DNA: TGTGCCATCAGTGAGGGATCCCGGGACACCATATATTTT.

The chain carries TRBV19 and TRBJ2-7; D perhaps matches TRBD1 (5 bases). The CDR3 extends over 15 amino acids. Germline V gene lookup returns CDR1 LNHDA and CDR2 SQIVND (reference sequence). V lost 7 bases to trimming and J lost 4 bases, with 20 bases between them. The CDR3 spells CASNPRSDSRYEQYF. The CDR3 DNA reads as TGTGCCAGTAACCCTAGGAGCGACAGTCGTTACGAGCAGTACTTC.

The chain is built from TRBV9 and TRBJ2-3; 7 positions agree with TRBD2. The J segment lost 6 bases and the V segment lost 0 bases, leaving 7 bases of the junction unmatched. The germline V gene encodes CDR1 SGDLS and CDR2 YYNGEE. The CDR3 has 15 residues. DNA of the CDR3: TGTGCCAGCAGCGTAGGGGGTCTAGCGGCGGATACGCAGTATTTT. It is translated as CASSVGGLAADTQYF.

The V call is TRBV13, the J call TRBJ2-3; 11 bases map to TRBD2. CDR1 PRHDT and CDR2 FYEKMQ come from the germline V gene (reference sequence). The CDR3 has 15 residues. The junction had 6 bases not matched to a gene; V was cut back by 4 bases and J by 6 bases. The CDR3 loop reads CASSSVSGGADTQYF. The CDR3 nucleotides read TGTGCCAGCAGCTCCGTTAGCGGGGGGGCGGATACGCAGTATTTT.

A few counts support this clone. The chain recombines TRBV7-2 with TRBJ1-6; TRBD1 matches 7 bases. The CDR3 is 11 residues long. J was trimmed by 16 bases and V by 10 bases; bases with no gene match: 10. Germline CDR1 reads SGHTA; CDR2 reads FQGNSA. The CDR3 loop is CAIPQGGSLHF. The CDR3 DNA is TGTGCCATTCCGCAGGGGGGTTCTCTCCACTTT.

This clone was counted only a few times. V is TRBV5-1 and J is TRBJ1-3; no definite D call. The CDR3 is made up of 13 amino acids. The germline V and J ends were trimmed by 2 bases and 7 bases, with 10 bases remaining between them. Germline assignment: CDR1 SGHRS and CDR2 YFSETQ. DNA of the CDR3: TGCGCCAGCAGCTTTGAACTAGGCAACACCATATATTTT. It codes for CASSFELGNTIYF.

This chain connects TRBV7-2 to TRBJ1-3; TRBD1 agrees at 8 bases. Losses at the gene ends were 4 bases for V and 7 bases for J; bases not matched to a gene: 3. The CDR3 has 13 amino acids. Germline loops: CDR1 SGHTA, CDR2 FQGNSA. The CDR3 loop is CASSSRTGNTIYF. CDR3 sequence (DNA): TGTGCCAGCAGCTCTCGGACAGGGAACACCATATATTTT.

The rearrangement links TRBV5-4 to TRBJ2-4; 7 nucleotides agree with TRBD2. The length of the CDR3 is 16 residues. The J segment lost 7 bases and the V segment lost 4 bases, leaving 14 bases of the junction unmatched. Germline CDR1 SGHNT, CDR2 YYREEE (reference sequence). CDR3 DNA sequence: TGTGCCAGCAGCCCGGGGGGTAGGACCCTGGTTAACATTCAGTACTTC. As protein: CASSPGGRTLVNIQYF.

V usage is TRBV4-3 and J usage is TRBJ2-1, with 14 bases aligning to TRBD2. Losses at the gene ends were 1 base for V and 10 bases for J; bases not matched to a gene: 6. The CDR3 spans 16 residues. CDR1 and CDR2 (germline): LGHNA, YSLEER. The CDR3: CASSQGTSGGSHEQFF. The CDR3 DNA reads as TGCGCCAGCAGCCAAGGGACTAGCGGGGGGTCGCACGAGCAGTTCTTC.

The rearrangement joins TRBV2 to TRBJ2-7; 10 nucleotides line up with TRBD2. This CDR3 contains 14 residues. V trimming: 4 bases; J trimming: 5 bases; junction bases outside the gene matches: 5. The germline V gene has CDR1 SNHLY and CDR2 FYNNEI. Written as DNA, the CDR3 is TGTGCCAGCAGTGTCAATAGCGGGGGGCACGAGCAGTACTTC. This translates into CASSVNSGGHEQYF.

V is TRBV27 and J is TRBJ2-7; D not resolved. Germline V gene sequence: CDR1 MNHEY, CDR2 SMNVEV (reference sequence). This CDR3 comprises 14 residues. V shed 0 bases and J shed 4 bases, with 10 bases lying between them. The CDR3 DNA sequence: TGTGCCAGCAGTTTATCGTTTTCCGGGTACGAGCAGTACTTC. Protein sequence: CASSLSFSGYEQYF.

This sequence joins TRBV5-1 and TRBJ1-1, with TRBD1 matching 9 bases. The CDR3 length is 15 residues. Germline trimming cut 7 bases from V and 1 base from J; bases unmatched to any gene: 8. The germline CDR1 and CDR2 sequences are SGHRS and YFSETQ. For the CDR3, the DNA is TGCGCCAGCGACGGGACAGGGAATGGGAACACTGAAGCTTTCTTT. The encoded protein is CASDGTGNGNTEAFF.

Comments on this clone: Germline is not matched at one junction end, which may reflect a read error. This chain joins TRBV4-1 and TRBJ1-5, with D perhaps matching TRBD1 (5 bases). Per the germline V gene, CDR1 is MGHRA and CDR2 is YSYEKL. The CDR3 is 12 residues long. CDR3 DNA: TGCGCCAGCAGCCAAGTGGGGCAGCCCCGGCATTTT. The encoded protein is CASSQVGQPRHF.

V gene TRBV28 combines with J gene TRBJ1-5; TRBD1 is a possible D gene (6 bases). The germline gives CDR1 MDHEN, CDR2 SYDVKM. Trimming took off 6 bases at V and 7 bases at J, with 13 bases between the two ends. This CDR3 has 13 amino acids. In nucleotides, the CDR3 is TGTGCCAGCAGATTCCCAGGGGACCAGCCCCAGCATTTT. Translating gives CASRFPGDQPQHF.

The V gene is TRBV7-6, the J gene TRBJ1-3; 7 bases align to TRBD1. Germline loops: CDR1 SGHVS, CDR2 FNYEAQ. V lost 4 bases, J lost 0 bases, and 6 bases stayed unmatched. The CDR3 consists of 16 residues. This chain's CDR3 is CASSSRGQRSGNTIYF. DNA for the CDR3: TGTGCCAGCAGCTCGAGGGGACAGCGCTCTGGAAACACCATATATTTT.

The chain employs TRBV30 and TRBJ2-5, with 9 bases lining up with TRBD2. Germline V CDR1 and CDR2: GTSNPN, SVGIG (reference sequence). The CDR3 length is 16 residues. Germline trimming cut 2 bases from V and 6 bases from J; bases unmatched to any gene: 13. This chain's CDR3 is CAWSPGGGGASKTQYF. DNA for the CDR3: TGTGCCTGGAGTCCCGGGGGCGGGGGGGCGTCTAAGACCCAGTACTTC.

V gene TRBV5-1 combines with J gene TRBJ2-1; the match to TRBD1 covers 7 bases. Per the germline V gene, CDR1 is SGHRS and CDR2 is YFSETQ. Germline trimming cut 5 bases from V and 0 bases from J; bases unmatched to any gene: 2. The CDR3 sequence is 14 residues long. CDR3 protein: CASRGTASYNEQFF. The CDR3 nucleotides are TGCGCCAGCAGAGGGACAGCCTCCTACAATGAGCAGTTCTTC. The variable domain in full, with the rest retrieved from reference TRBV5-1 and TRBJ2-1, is KAGVTQTPRYLIKTRGQQVTLSCSPISGHRSVSWYQQTPGQGLQFLFEYFSETQRNKGNFPGRFSGRQFSNSRSEMNVSTLELGDSALYLCASRGTASYNEQFFGPGTRLTVL.

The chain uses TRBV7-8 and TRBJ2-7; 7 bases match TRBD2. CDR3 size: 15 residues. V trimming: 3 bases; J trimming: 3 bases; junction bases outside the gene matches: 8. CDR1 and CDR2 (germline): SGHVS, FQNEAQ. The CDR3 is CASSLYPAGDYEQYF. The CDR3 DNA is TGTGCCAGCAGCTTGTACCCGGCGGGGGACTACGAGCAGTACTTC.

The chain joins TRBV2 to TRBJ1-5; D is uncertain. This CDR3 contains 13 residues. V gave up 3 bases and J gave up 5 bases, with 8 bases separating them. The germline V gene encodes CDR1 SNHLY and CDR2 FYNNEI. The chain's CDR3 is CASSDATYQPQHF. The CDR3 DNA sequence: TGTGCCAGCAGTGATGCCACTTATCAGCCCCAGCATTTT.

CDR3: CASSTVGSGVYNEQFF. CDR3 in DNA: TGTGCCAGCAGTACGGTGGGTAGCGGGGTTTACAATGAGCAGTTCTTC. The chain carries TRBV25-1 and TRBJ2-1, with 8 bases lining up with TRBD2. Per the germline V gene, CDR1 is MGHDK and CDR2 is SYGVNS. V was clipped by 5 bases and J by 4 bases; unmatched bases: 10. The CDR3 runs 16 residues.

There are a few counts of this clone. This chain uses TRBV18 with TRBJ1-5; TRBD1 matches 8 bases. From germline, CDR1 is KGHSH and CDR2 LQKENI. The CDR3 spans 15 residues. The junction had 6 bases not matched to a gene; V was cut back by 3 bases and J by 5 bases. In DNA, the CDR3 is TGTGCCAGCTCACCGGTGGGACAGGAGTATCAGCCCCAGCATTTT. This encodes CASSPVGQEYQPQHF. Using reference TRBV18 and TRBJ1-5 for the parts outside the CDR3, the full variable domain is NAGVMQNPRHLVRRRGQEARLRCSPMKGHSHVYWYRQLPEEGLKFMVYLQKENIIDESGMPKERFSAEFPKEGPSILRIQQVVRGDSAAYFCASSPVGQEYQPQHFGDGTRLSIL.

The CDR3 region has the DNA TGTGCCAGCAGCTTCAACAGGGGCCTAGACGAGCAGTACTTC. Translation gives CASSFNRGLDEQYF. The chain has TRBV7-6 and TRBJ2-7; 7 bases are shared with TRBD1. CDR1 SGHVS and CDR2 FNYEAQ come from the germline V gene. The CDR3 totals 14 residues. The trim removed 3 bases at V and 5 bases at J, leaving 7 bases unmatched.

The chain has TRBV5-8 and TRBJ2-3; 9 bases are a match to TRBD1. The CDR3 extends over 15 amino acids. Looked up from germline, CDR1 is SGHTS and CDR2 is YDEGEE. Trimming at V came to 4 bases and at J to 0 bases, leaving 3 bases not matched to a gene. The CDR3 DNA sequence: TGTGCCAGCAGCATAGGACAGGGGAGCACAGATACGCAGTATTTT. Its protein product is CASSIGQGSTDTQYF. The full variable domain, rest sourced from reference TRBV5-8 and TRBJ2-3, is EAGVTQSPTHLIKTRGQQATLRCSPISGHTSVYWYQQALGLGLQFLLWYDEGEERNRGNFPPRFSGRQFPNYSSELNVNALELEDSALYLCASSIGQGSTDTQYFGPGTRLTVL.

CDR3 sequence: CAWSSETGVTGELFF. Here the CDR3 DNA reads TGTGCCTGGAGTTCCGAGACAGGGGTCACCGGGGAGCTGTTTTTT. The chain is built from TRBV30 and TRBJ2-2, with TRBD1 matching 8 bases. J lost 4 bases, V lost 2 bases, and 6 bases had no gene match. Germline CDR1 reads GTSNPN; CDR2 reads SVGIG (reference sequence). The CDR3 runs 15 residues.

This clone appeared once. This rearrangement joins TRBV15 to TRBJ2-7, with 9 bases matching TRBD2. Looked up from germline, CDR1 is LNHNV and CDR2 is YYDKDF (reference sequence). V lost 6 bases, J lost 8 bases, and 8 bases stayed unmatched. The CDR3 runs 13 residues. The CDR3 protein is CATRLVAGAKQYF. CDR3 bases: TGTGCCACCAGGTTGGTAGCGGGGGCGAAGCAGTACTTC.